Listed below are T cell receptor beta chains from one sample, sequenced in a study of blood T cell repertoires in COVID-19. This table comes from immunoSEQ multiplex PCR, and its TCRdb copy is limited to in-frame clones, with some not included. The table shows just under 90,000 clones, with approximately 89% occurring only once. The sequenced sample consisted of peripheral blood. The receptors stem from a man aged 55-75 years with acute or convalescent COVID-19. CDR3s include the opening cysteine and the closing phenylalanine or tryptophan. The order of the fields is CDR3 DNA, CDR3 protein, clone size, V gene, D gene, J gene. D genes are given only for firm matches. Clone sizes are given selectively: once, few, many, or a class where the clone is expanded.

TGTGCCAGCAGTTACCGGGACAGGTGGGGCGCCAAAAACATTCAGTACTTC,CASSYRDRWGAKNIQYF,-,TRBV6-4,TRBD1,TRBJ2-4
TGTGCCAGCTCACCGCCTAGCGGGCATAACACCGGGGAGCTGTTTTTT,CASSPPSGHNTGELFF,-,TRBV18,TRBD2,TRBJ2-2
TGTGCCAGCAGCTTAGCGCTGGACGGGGAACTTTACGAGCAGTACTTC,CASSLALDGELYEQYF,-,TRBV11-2,-,TRBJ2-7
TGTGCCAGCAGGGGGGGAGATTTTGAGACCCTCCACTTT,CASRGGDFETLHF,once,TRBV27,-,TRBJ1-6
TGTGCCTGGAGTGCTGGACTAGCGGGGGGAGAGCAGTTCTTC,CAWSAGLAGGEQFF,-,TRBV30,TRBD2,TRBJ2-1
TGTGCCAGCAGCTCCGGGACCGGGGGTGGCTACACCTTC,CASSSGTGGGYTF,-,TRBV11-2,-,TRBJ1-2
TGCGCCAGCAGTGAGAACAGGAATTCACCCCTCCACTTT,CASSENRNSPLHF,few,TRBV10-2,-,TRBJ1-6
TGTGCCACCAGTGATTTAGCGTACACTGAAGCTTTCTTT,CATSDLAYTEAFF,-,TRBV24-1,-,TRBJ1-1
TGTGCCAGCAGCCCTGGAGACAGGAGCACAGATACGCAGTATTTT,CASSPGDRSTDTQYF,-,TRBV9,-,TRBJ2-3
TGTGCCAGCAACCTAGGTCAAGAGACCCAGTACTTC,CASNLGQETQYF,-,TRBV12-3/TRBV12-4,-,TRBJ2-5
TGTGCCAGCAGCTTAATTGGAGGAGCGAACACCGGGGAGCTGTTTTTT,CASSLIGGANTGELFF,-,TRBV7-3,-,TRBJ2-2
TGTGCCAGCAGCCAAGAGCGATACTATGGCTACACCTTC,CASSQERYYGYTF,-,TRBV3-1/TRBV3-2,-,TRBJ1-2
TGCGCCAGCAGCCTCTCCTTGGGACAGGGGGGCTACGAGCAGTACTTC,CASSLSLGQGGYEQYF,once,TRBV4-1,TRBD1,TRBJ2-7
TGTGCCAGCAGCTTAGATAGTCCGGGACTAGCGATTGAGACCCAGTACTTC,CASSLDSPGLAIETQYF,-,TRBV7-9,TRBD2,TRBJ2-5
TGCGCCAGCAGCCAAGTCGAGGGGGGGATTGAAGCTTTCTTT,CASSQVEGGIEAFF,-,TRBV4-1,-,TRBJ1-1
TGTGCCAGCAGTCAACGGGGGACTAGCGGGGGGCCCCACAATGAGCAGTTCTTC,CASSQRGTSGGPHNEQFF,-,TRBV6-6,TRBD2,TRBJ2-1
TGCGCCAGCAGCTTGGCCACCGCAGGCGGGGAGCTGTTTTTT,CASSLATAGGELFF,-,TRBV5-1,-,TRBJ2-2
TGCAGCGTTGAAGCCTCCGGGGGGCAGTACTTC,CSVEASGGQYF,-,TRBV29-1,-,TRBJ2-7
TGTGCCAGCAGCTTTATCAGGGGGCGGGAGGAAAAACTGTTTTTT,CASSFIRGREEKLFF,-,TRBV7-9,TRBD1,TRBJ1-4
TGTGCCAGCAGTTACTCTTGGACAGGGGCAGGGGAGACCCAGTACTTC,CASSYSWTGAGETQYF,-,TRBV6-6,TRBD1,TRBJ2-5
TGCGCCAGCAGTGGAGGCGGGAGCGGCAATGAGCAGTTCTTC,CASSGGGSGNEQFF,-,TRBV10-1,TRBD2,TRBJ2-1
TGTGCCAGTAGTTTTACAGGGGGATACGGAAACACCATATATTTT,CASSFTGGYGNTIYF,-,TRBV19,TRBD1,TRBJ1-3
TGTGCCAGCAGCAAAGTAGGGGTGCCAGGGGGCCTTGATACGCAGTATTTT,CASSKVGVPGGLDTQYF,-,TRBV21-1,-,TRBJ2-3
TGCGCCAGCGGACTAGCGGGACTTGACAATGAGCAGTTCTTC,CASGLAGLDNEQFF,once,TRBV5-1,TRBD2,TRBJ2-1
TGTGCCACCGAGCTTAGACAGGGGCAATACTCTGGAAACACCATATATTTT,CATELRQGQYSGNTIYF,-,TRBV7-9,TRBD1,TRBJ1-3
TGTGCCAGCAGATCGCCGGGACAGGCGTACGAGCAGTACTTC,CASRSPGQAYEQYF,-,TRBV28,TRBD1,TRBJ2-7
TGCGCCAGCAGCTTGACAGCCCCTTACGAGCAGTACTTC,CASSLTAPYEQYF,-,TRBV5-1,-,TRBJ2-7
TGCGCCAGCAGCTTGGCGGGACAGGGTCTTCGCGAGCAGTACTTC,CASSLAGQGLREQYF,-,TRBV5-1,TRBD1,TRBJ2-7
TGTGCCAGCTTGGCCGAGAGGTCCTACAATGAGCAGTTCTTC,CASLAERSYNEQFF,-,TRBV18,-,TRBJ2-1
TGTGCCAGCAGCCCCCCTTCGAGTAGCGGGCGGAATGAGCAGTTCTTC,CASSPPSSSGRNEQFF,-,TRBV7-2,TRBD2,TRBJ2-1
TGTGCCAGCAGCCCGGCTGAAGCGGGCTCCTACGAGCAGTACTTC,CASSPAEAGSYEQYF,-,TRBV9,-,TRBJ2-7
TGTGCCAGCAGCCCCCTAAGGACAGGGTACTATGGCTACACCTTC,CASSPLRTGYYGYTF,-,TRBV7-7,TRBD1,TRBJ1-2
TGTGCCAGCAGCCAAGTCACGCTAGTGTCCTACGAGCAGTACTTC,CASSQVTLVSYEQYF,once,TRBV14,-,TRBJ2-7
TGTGCCTGGAGTGCGGGGGGCGACGGCTACACCTTC,CAWSAGGDGYTF,-,TRBV30,-,TRBJ1-2
TGTGCCAGCTCACCACTAGCGGACCGCACAGATACGCAGTATTTT,CASSPLADRTDTQYF,-,TRBV18,-,TRBJ2-3
TGCGCCAGCAGCTTGGGAGGGCAGGGGAAGTACGAGCAGTACTTC,CASSLGGQGKYEQYF,-,TRBV5-1,-,TRBJ2-7
TGCGCCAGCAGCTCATTACAGGCAACTAATGAAAAACTGTTTTTT,CASSSLQATNEKLFF,-,TRBV5-1,-,TRBJ1-4
TGTGCCACCAGTGATTCAGGCTCCTCCGGGACAGCCGTCTATGGCTACACCTTC,CATSDSGSSGTAVYGYTF,-,TRBV24-1,TRBD1,TRBJ1-2
TGCGCCAGCAGCACCGACGGGACAATCCGTGGCTACACCTTC,CASSTDGTIRGYTF,-,TRBV5-1,-,TRBJ1-2
TGCGCCAGCAGCTTGGTACAGGGGGTTCATGGTCTGGGCTACACCTTC,CASSLVQGVHGLGYTF,-,TRBV5-1,TRBD1,TRBJ1-2
TGCGCCAGCAGCTTTCAACCCAGGGGGCAAGAGACCCAGTACTTC,CASSFQPRGQETQYF,-,TRBV5-1,TRBD1,TRBJ2-5
TGCAGTGCTAGCCAGGGCCATGGCTACACCTTC,CSASQGHGYTF,-,TRBV20-1,-,TRBJ1-2
TGTGCCAGCAGTCCTCGGACGGGGATCGGGTATAGCAATCAGCCCCAGCATTTT,CASSPRTGIGYSNQPQHF,-,TRBV6-6,-,TRBJ1-5
TGTGCCAGCAGCGCGCCGGGGGAGAATGAAAAACTGTTTTTT,CASSAPGENEKLFF,-,TRBV9,-,TRBJ1-4
TGTGCCAGTAGTATAGATCCCATGCTAGCGGGAGAACCTTACAATGAGCAGTTCTTC,CASSIDPMLAGEPYNEQFF,-,TRBV19,TRBD2,TRBJ2-1
TGTGCCAGCAGCGGGACAGGGGGGCTGGTGACCCAGTACTTC,CASSGTGGLVTQYF,few,TRBV2,TRBD1,TRBJ2-5
TGTGCCAGCAGCGTCGGACTAGCGGACACAGATACGCAGTATTTT,CASSVGLADTDTQYF,-,TRBV9,TRBD2,TRBJ2-3
TGTGCCACCAGTGATGCCGACAAGGCTTTAGATACGCAGTATTTT,CATSDADKALDTQYF,-,TRBV24-1,-,TRBJ2-3
TGCAGCGTTGAGGCCCCGGGCACTGAAGCTTTCTTT,CSVEAPGTEAFF,-,TRBV29-1,-,TRBJ1-1
TGTGCCAGCTCACCCAATCGGACAGGGGGAAACACCATATATTTT,CASSPNRTGGNTIYF,-,TRBV18,TRBD1,TRBJ1-3
TGTGCCAGTACAGGGGGATTCAGCTCTGGGGCCAACGTCCTGACTTTC,CASTGGFSSGANVLTF,-,TRBV28,TRBD1,TRBJ2-6
TGTGCCAGTAGTACCCGACAGGGATTCGATGAAAAACTGTTTTTT,CASSTRQGFDEKLFF,-,TRBV19,TRBD1,TRBJ1-4
TGTGCCAGCAGGGTTGGCGGCAATTCACCCCTCCACTTT,CASRVGGNSPLHF,-,TRBV2,-,TRBJ1-6
TGTGCCAGCAGCTTCAGACAAAGGACCGGGGAGCTGTTTTTT,CASSFRQRTGELFF,-,TRBV11-2,-,TRBJ2-2
TGTGCCAGCAGCTTCGCGGGAGCCGGCTACAATGAGCAGTTCTTC,CASSFAGAGYNEQFF,-,TRBV6-5,TRBD2,TRBJ2-1
TGTGCCAGCAGCTTAAGGTCCGGACTAGGTCGGCTCGAGCAGTACTTC,CASSLRSGLGRLEQYF,-,TRBV7-8,TRBD2,TRBJ2-7
TGTGCCAGCAGCTTAGGCGGCGTCTCCTACAATGAGCAGTTCTTC,CASSLGGVSYNEQFF,few,TRBV11-3,-,TRBJ2-1